A selection of T cell receptor beta chains follows, all from one sample in a study of cytomegalovirus exposure and HLA in healthy donors. Only in-frame clones appear in the TCRdb table, and some are missing; sequencing was by immunoSEQ multiplex PCR. Of about 57,000 clones listed, roughly 83% are singletons. The sequenced sample consisted of PBMCs. The receptors here all came from a man aged 30-40 years in good health and CMV-seronegative. The conserved cysteine and the conserved F or W are not part of the CDR3 here. A D gene is named only where the DNA matches it firmly. Clone size, where shown, is once, few, many, or a class for clones that have expanded.

clone size | J gene | D gene | V gene | CDR3 protein
few | TRBJ2-7 | TRBD1 | TRBV6-1 | ASSDLPGGPNPSYEQY
NA | TRBJ1-2 | TRBD1 | TRBV29-1 | SAETGGSYVRGYT
NA | TRBJ2-7 | TRBD1 | TRBV11-2 | ASSQGTGVMGEQY
few | TRBJ2-7 | NA | TRBV4-3 | ASSQDRGLIYEQY
NA | TRBJ1-5 | NA | TRBV6-5 | ASSRGGWSNQPQH
NA | TRBJ2-3 | NA | TRBV15 | ATSRGWGGSGTDTQY
once | TRBJ2-2 | NA | TRBV7-9 | ASNAPLSGELF
NA | TRBJ1-1 | NA | TRBV27 | ASSSSPGDTEAF
NA | TRBJ2-2 | NA | TRBV4-3 | ASSQEGYDKWTGELF
NA | TRBJ2-1 | NA | TRBV9 | ASSAREQF
NA | TRBJ1-1 | NA | TRBV7-9 | ASSPGAGQNTEAF
NA | TRBJ2-2 | TRBD2 | TRBV4-1 | ASSQDGRGANTGELF
few | TRBJ2-7 | NA | TRBV25-1 | APGHPLGSRYEQY
NA | TRBJ2-7 | NA | TRBV7-9 | ASSYPQGLGREQY
NA | NA | NA | TRBV4-1 | ASSQDRRGGEQY
NA | TRBJ2-7 | TRBD1 | TRBV27 | ASSRTGGNSYEQY
NA | TRBJ2-1 | TRBD1 | TRBV10-3 | AISDSGTGVPQF
NA | TRBJ2-7 | TRBD1 | TRBV9 | ASSLGGQGAFYEQY
NA | TRBJ2-7 | TRBD1 | TRBV25-1 | ASSEAPRQGSGYEQY
NA | TRBJ1-4 | NA | TRBV7-8 | ASSWRQSEMKLF
few | TRBJ1-1 | NA | TRBV5-6 | ASSYGTEAF
NA | TRBJ1-6 | TRBD1 | TRBV19 | ASSGYRGRVSPLH
NA | TRBJ2-6 | TRBD1 | TRBV5-1 | ASSQTGPGQVSSGANVLT
NA | TRBJ1-2 | TRBD1 | TRBV9 | ASSGPRDRGHGYP
NA | TRBJ2-7 | TRBD1 | TRBV5-6 | ASSRTGAAYEQY
NA | TRBJ2-7 | TRBD1 | TRBV7-8 | ASSLRDRSSYEQY
NA | TRBJ2-3 | NA | TRBV4-1 | ASSQGGATQY
NA | TRBJ1-2 | NA | TRBV6-5 | ASSYSQGHYGYT
NA | TRBJ2-1 | NA | TRBV6-5 | ASGGGWGYNEQF
once | TRBJ2-3 | TRBD2 | TRBV27 | ASSRRGSTDTQY
NA | TRBJ2-1 | NA | TRBV7-2 | ASLQGLSYNEQF
NA | TRBJ1-1 | TRBD1 | TRBV20-1 | SGQGITEAF
NA | TRBJ2-5 | TRBD1 | TRBV11-2 | ASSLPGQGTSETQY
NA | TRBJ2-6 | NA | TRBV7-6 | ASSPRVSSGANVLT
once | TRBJ1-2 | TRBD1 | TRBV7-2 | ASSNRDRINYGYT
NA | TRBJ2-5 | TRBD2 | TRBV5-4 | ASSLTVLERGRPGTQY
NA | TRBJ2-1 | TRBD2 | TRBV5-6 | ASSARGRGTSYNEQF
few | TRBJ2-7 | TRBD1 | TRBV10-2 | ASSESTVGQVRGPYEQY
once | TRBJ2-1 | TRBD1 | TRBV19 | ASSNGTAMHNEQF
NA | TRBJ2-5 | NA | TRBV9 | ASSVEAGLETQY